A single sample is the source of the 26 T cell receptor beta chains below, sequenced in a study of T-cell memory formation after mild COVID-19. Each CDR3 protein is one row after TCRdb ran MiXCR on the 5' RACE reads. The sample carries about 190,000 distinct CDR3 sequences, roughly 23% recorded once. The specimen sequenced was PBMCs or a T cell subset sorted from them (not recorded which). Receptor source: an adult woman who had mild COVID-19 (a few samples of this study predate the infection). Cell type and time point are not known.

The chain uses TRBV7-9 and TRBJ1-1; D remains unclear. Trimming stripped 7 bases from V and 1 base from J, with 10 bases between. The CDR3 runs to 13 residues. Per the germline V gene, CDR1 is SEHNR and CDR2 is FQNEAQ (reference sequence). For the CDR3, the DNA is TGTGCCAGCATCGATTCAGGGAACACTGAAGCTTTCTTT. Its translation is CASIDSGNTEAFF.

This clonotype was detected ten times or more. The CDR3 is CASSAPAGRMNTEAFF. CDR3 DNA: TGTGCCAGCAGTGCCCCGGCGGGAAGGATGAACACTGAAGCTTTCTTT. The V and J genes are TRBV12-3 or TRBV12-4 and TRBJ1-1; D call uncertain. The CDR3 is 16 residues long. Trimming cost V 5 bases and J 0 bases, with 16 bases left between them.

This clonotype was found a few times. This CDR3 is CASSSRDRYMNTEAFF. The CDR3 DNA is TGTGCCAGCAGTTCGCGGGACAGATACATGAACACTGAAGCTTTCTTT. The chain combines TRBV12-3 or TRBV12-4 with TRBJ1-1; TRBD1 matches 7 bases. With 4 bases clipped from V and 0 bases from J, the junction kept 8 bases outside the gene matches. The CDR3 runs to 16 residues.

Only a few counts were recorded for this clonotype. The chain recombines TRBV12-3 or TRBV12-4 with TRBJ2-5; 10 bases fit TRBD1. J was trimmed by 4 bases and V by 10 bases; bases with no gene match: 12. There are 15 residues in the CDR3. The CDR3, as DNA: TGTGCCACCCTAGGGGGAAGGACAGGGGGAGAGACCCAGTACTTC. Protein product: CATLGGRTGGETQYF.

V gene TRBV15 combines with J gene TRBJ2-5; 7 nucleotides line up with TRBD2. V lost 1 base to trimming and J lost 3 bases; unmatched junction nucleotides: 11. This CDR3 is 17 amino acids long. Germline V gene lookup returns CDR1 LNHNV and CDR2 YYDKDF (reference sequence). The chain's CDR3 is CATSRGGLFDAKETQYF. The CDR3 DNA reads as TGTGCCACCAGCAGAGGGGGACTATTCGACGCGAAAGAGACCCAGTACTTC.

Only a few counts were recorded for this clonotype. V is TRBV15 and J is TRBJ2-1; D call uncertain. CDR1 and CDR2 (germline): LNHNV, YYDKDF (reference sequence). CDR3 length equals 14 residues. Trimming left V 5 bases short and J 4 bases short, with 12 bases between. This CDR3 reads CATSVPGTYNEQFF. CDR3 in DNA: TGTGCCACCAGCGTACCTGGAACTTACAATGAGCAGTTCTTC.

This clonotype was seen a handful of times. This chain connects TRBV7-8 to TRBJ1-1; D gene ambiguous. Per germline, CDR1 SGHVS and CDR2 FQNEAQ. The germline V and J ends were trimmed by 1 base and 8 bases, with 8 bases remaining between them. This CDR3 is built from 12 residues. The CDR3 sequence is CASSLGSREAFF. The CDR3 DNA reads as TGTGCCAGCAGCTTAGGGTCGAGGGAAGCTTTCTTT.

The chain is built from TRBV9 and TRBJ2-2; D is uncertain. Per germline, CDR1 SGDLS and CDR2 YYNGEE. Deletions cut 0 bases from V and 3 bases from J, with 6 bases between. The CDR3 extends over 14 amino acids. The CDR3 nucleotides are TGTGCCAGCAGCGTAGCCGGAGACACCGGGGAGCTGTTTTTT. Translation: CASSVAGDTGELFF. Supplemented by reference TRBV9 and TRBJ2-2, the full variable domain reads DSGVTQTPKHLITATGQRVTLRCSPRSGDLSVYWYQQSLDQGLQFLIQYYNGEERAKGNILERFSAQQFPDLHSELNLSSLELGDSALYFCASSVAGDTGELFFGEGSRLTVL.

This clonotype was detected a few times. The CDR3 bases are TGTGCCAGCAGCGATACAGGGGGCGAAGAGACCCAGTACTTC. It yields the protein CASSDTGGEETQYF. The chain employs TRBV2 and TRBJ2-5; 9 positions match TRBD1. The CDR3 has 14 residues. Per germline, CDR1 SNHLY and CDR2 FYNNEI. Germline trimming cut 6 bases from V and 3 bases from J; bases unmatched to any gene: 5.

CDR3 nucleotides: TGTGCCAGCAGCTTAGTTGCCCTAGGGGCGACTGAAGCTTTCTTT. Protein product: CASSLVALGATEAFF. This sequence joins TRBV7-9 and TRBJ1-1, with a weak D call TRBD1 (5 bases). Trimming shortened V by 1 base and J by 5 bases, and 14 bases separated the two germline ends. From germline, CDR1 is SEHNR and CDR2 FQNEAQ (reference sequence). This CDR3 comprises 15 residues.

This clonotype was seen more than once but under ten times. The chain is built from TRBV21-1 and TRBJ2-3; TRBD1, the table's D call, was not compared with the DNA. TRBV21-1 is a documented pseudogene. This CDR3 has 13 amino acids. The CDR3 region is CASHRGSTDTQYF. As DNA, the CDR3 is TGTGCCAGCCACAGGGGAAGCACAGATACGCAGTATTTT.

The gene calls are TRBV29-1 and TRBJ2-1, with TRBD2 as a possible D gene (7 bases). The V end lost 0 bases, the J end lost 7 bases, and 16 bases lay between the germline ends. The CDR3 contains 15 residues. Germline CDR1 is SQVTM and CDR2 is ANQGSEA. The CDR3 loop reads CSVEEAGAPGNEQFF. The DNA for the CDR3 is TGCAGCGTTGAAGAGGCGGGGGCCCCAGGGAATGAGCAGTTCTTC.

This clonotype has just a few counts. The chain carries TRBV6-6 and TRBJ1-1; 7 bases are a match to TRBD1. CDR3 length: 15 amino acids. The trim removed 5 bases at V and 4 bases at J, leaving 10 bases unmatched. Germline V gene sequence: CDR1 MNHNY, CDR2 SVGAGI (reference sequence). The CDR3 nucleotides read TGTGCCAGCAGTCCACTTCCGGGACAGCGCACTGAAGCTTTCTTT. The encoded protein is CASSPLPGQRTEAFF.

The rearrangement joins TRBV20-1 to TRBJ2-7; perhaps TRBD2 as D (6 bases). Germline lookup yields CDR1 DFQATT and CDR2 SNEGSKA (reference sequence). CDR3 length: 13 amino acids. V lost 3 bases to trimming and J lost 2 bases, with 11 bases between them. In DNA form, the CDR3 reads TGCAGTGCTAGTGGCGGGGCAGCCTACGAGCAGTACTTC. Its protein product is CSASGGAAYEQYF.

The chain combines TRBV14 with TRBJ1-1, with a possible D match to TRBD1 (5 bases). V gave up 7 bases and J gave up 7 bases, with 22 bases separating them. In germline, CDR1 is SGHDN, CDR2 FVKESK. There are 15 residues in the CDR3. CDR3 in amino acids: CASTATSGTPSEAFF. DNA for the CDR3: TGTGCCAGCACTGCGACTTCTGGGACGCCCAGTGAAGCTTTCTTT.

The genes are TRBV7-8 and TRBJ2-5; 7 nucleotides match TRBD2. The V gene end was trimmed by 5 bases and the J gene end by 1 base; junction bases not matched to a gene: 22. The germline CDR1 and CDR2 sequences are SGHVS and FQNEAQ. The CDR3 spans 20 residues. The CDR3 spells CASSPREGPLSKWIQETQYF. CDR3 in DNA: TGTGCCAGCAGCCCCAGGGAGGGGCCTTTGTCAAAGTGGATCCAAGAGACCCAGTACTTC.

The V call is TRBV20-1, the J call TRBJ2-3; no clear D gene. The V end was cut by 3 bases, the J end by 6 bases, with 16 bases between. Germline CDR1 is DFQATT and CDR2 is SNEGSKA (reference sequence). This CDR3 has 14 amino acids. In nucleotides, the CDR3 is TGCAGTGCTAGTTGGTGGAATCAAGCCGATACGCAGTATTTT. This codes for CSASWWNQADTQYF.

The chain combines TRBV7-9 with TRBJ2-1, with a possible D match to TRBD2 (6 bases). Germline CDR1 SEHNR, CDR2 FQNEAQ (reference sequence). The CDR3 loop spans 13 amino acids. V was trimmed by 9 bases and J by 8 bases, leaving 17 bases between them. The CDR3 nucleotides read TGTGCCAGTCGACTAGGAATCCGCTATGAGCAGTTCTTC. This encodes CASRLGIRYEQFF.

This clonotype was found a few times. The J gene is TRBJ1-2, the V gene TRBV20-1; D is unclear. From germline, CDR1 is DFQATT and CDR2 SNEGSKA (reference sequence). Trimming took off 4 bases at V and 7 bases at J, with 13 bases between the two ends. The CDR3 is 12 amino acids. CDR3 amino acids: CSATPEPGGYTF. For the CDR3, the DNA is TGCAGTGCTACGCCAGAGCCGGGTGGCTACACCTTC.

V is TRBV2 and J is TRBJ2-5, with 9 bases lining up with TRBD2. J lost 5 bases, V lost 6 bases, and 7 bases had no gene match. The germline V gene encodes CDR1 SNHLY and CDR2 FYNNEI. This CDR3 has 14 amino acids. This chain's CDR3 is CASRPTSGLETQYF. The CDR3 DNA is TGTGCCAGCAGACCGACTAGCGGATTGGAGACCCAGTACTTC.

The chain couples TRBV12-3 or TRBV12-4 to TRBJ2-3; 8 nucleotides agree with TRBD2. The trim removed 5 bases at V and 2 bases at J, leaving 9 bases unmatched. The CDR3 loop spans 16 amino acids. CDR3 loop: CASSLSEAGVTDTQYF. The CDR3 DNA reads as TGTGCCAGCAGTCTCTCTGAAGCGGGGGTCACAGATACGCAGTATTTT.

This clonotype came up once. The chain couples TRBV19 to TRBJ2-7, with unresolved D. This CDR3 contains 14 residues. Germline CDR1 and CDR2: LNHDA and SQIVND (reference sequence). The V end lost 3 bases, the J end lost 3 bases, and 12 bases lay between the germline ends. The CDR3 coding sequence is TGTGCCAGTAGTATCAAGAAATCAGGCTACGAGCAGTACTTC. Its protein is CASSIKKSGYEQYF.

V gene TRBV6-2 or TRBV6-3 combines with J gene TRBJ2-3, with 10 bases matching TRBD1. Per germline, CDR1 MNHEY and CDR2 SVGEGT. The CDR3 totals 17 residues. Unmatched junction bases numbered 9, after V lost 5 bases and J lost 1 base. Written as DNA, the CDR3 is TGTGCCAGCAGTACCGCATCCGGGACAGGGGGCACAGATACGCAGTATTTT. Protein: CASSTASGTGGTDTQYF.

V and J are TRBV6-6 and TRBJ2-2; either TRBD1 or TRBD2 may supply D (5 bases each). The V gene lost 10 bases and the J gene lost 6 bases, with 24 bases spanning the gap. This CDR3 region has 16 residues. CDR1 MNHNY and CDR2 SVGAGI come from the germline V gene (reference sequence). The CDR3 loop is CAILKIRVEGPGELFF. For the CDR3, the DNA is TGTGCCATCCTAAAGATCAGGGTTGAGGGACCCGGGGAGCTGTTTTTT.

The chain joins TRBV7-9 to TRBJ2-5; TRBD2 aligns across 8 bases. Germline V CDR1 and CDR2: SEHNR, FQNEAQ (reference sequence). The CDR3 extends over 13 amino acids. Germline trimming cut 5 bases from V and 5 bases from J; bases unmatched to any gene: 4. CDR3 amino acids: CASSRGGRETQYF. In DNA, the CDR3 is TGTGCCAGCAGCCGGGGGGGCCGGGAGACCCAGTACTTC.

The chain is built from TRBV6-5 and TRBJ1-5; 7 nucleotides align to TRBD1. Germline trimming cut 2 bases from V and 2 bases from J; bases unmatched to any gene: 12. This CDR3 comprises 18 residues. CDR1 is MNHEY, CDR2 SVGAGI, per germline. CDR3 in amino acids: CASSYRSPLGGGNQPQHF. In nucleotides, the CDR3 is TGTGCCAGCAGTTACCGTTCCCCCTTAGGGGGCGGCAATCAGCCCCAGCATTTT.